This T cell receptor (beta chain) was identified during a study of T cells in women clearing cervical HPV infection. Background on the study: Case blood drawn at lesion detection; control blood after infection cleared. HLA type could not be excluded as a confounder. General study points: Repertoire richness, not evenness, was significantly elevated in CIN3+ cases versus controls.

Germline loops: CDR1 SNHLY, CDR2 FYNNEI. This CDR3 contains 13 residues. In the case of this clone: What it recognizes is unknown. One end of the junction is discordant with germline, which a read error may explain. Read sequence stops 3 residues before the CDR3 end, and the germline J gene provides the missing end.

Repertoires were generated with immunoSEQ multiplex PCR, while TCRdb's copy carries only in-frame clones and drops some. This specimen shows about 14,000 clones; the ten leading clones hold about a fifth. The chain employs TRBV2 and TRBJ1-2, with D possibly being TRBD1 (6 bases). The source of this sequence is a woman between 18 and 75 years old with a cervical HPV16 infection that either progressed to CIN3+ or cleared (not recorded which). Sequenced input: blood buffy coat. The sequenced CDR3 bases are TGTGCCAGCAGTATGACAGGCGACTATGAC. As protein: CASSMTGDYD. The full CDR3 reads CASSMTGDYDYTF.